This T cell receptor beta chain is from a study of blood T cell repertoires in COVID-19. As for the study in general: The analysed material was cDNA or gDNA that came from T cells, B-cell-depleted T cells, or PBMCs.

This clone appeared once. Methods used by the authors: Reference gene primer amplification gave estimated nucleated cell counts. Sequencing used immunoSEQ multiplex PCR; TCRdb keeps in-frame clones, though not all of them. V and J calls and clone size are given by that table; D and trimming were obtained from the DNA. The sample shows approximately 25,000 clones, roughly 79% of them seen only once. The CDR3 length is 14 residues. Trimming stripped 1 base from V and 7 bases from J, with 10 bases between. Per the germline V gene, CDR1 is SGHAT and CDR2 is FQDESV (reference sequence). Recruited during active infection, patients (from Seattle) were subsequently followed longitudinally.

The TCR sequence derives from a man aged 45-65 years with COVID-19, enrolled during active disease. Material: peripheral blood. The chain combines TRBV11-1 with TRBJ2-2; the D gene is possibly TRBD1 (5 bases). The CDR3 reads CASSLGRAYGELFF. The CDR3 coding sequence is TGTGCCAGCAGCTTAGGCAGGGCGTACGGGGAGCTGTTTTTT.